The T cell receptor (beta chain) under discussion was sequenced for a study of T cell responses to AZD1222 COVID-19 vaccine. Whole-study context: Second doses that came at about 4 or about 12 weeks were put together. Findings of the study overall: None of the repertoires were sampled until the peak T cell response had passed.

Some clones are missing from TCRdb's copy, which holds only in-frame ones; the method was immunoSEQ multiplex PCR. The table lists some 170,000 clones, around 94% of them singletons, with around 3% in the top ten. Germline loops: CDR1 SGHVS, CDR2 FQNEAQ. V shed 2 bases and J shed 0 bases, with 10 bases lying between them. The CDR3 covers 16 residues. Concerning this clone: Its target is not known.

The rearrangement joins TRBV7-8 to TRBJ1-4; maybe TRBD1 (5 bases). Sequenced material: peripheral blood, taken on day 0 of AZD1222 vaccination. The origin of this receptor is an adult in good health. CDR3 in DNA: TGTGCCAGCAGCTTATGGGGCAGGGCAACTAATGAAAAACTGTTTTTT. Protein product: CASSLWGRATNEKLFF.